A single sample gave rise to the 12 T cell receptor beta chains below, sequenced in a study of T cell changes during pregnancy in multiple sclerosis. Sequenced by immunoSEQ multiplex PCR; TCRdb stores in-frame clones only, minus some. Here the sample spans approximately 70,000 clones, roughly 94% being singletons. This material consisted of peripheral blood, taken after pregnancy. The receptor source for this set is a female donor with multiple sclerosis, enrolled in a pregnancy study.

The V gene is TRBV6-1, the J gene TRBJ2-1; D gene ambiguous. Germline V lookup: CDR1 MNHNS, CDR2 SASEGT. This CDR3 contains 13 residues. V lost 9 bases, J lost 0 bases, and 9 bases lay in between. In nucleotides, the CDR3 is TGTGCCAGTCCTCCTAACTCCTACAATGAGCAGTTCTTC. Residues: CASPPNSYNEQFF.

This clone is a singleton in its sample. The chain has TRBV9 and TRBJ2-1; possibly TRBD2 for D (6 bases). CDR1 and CDR2 (germline): SGDLS, YYNGEE. V was shortened by 4 bases and J by 1 base, with 9 bases between the two germline ends. This CDR3 contains 14 residues. As DNA, the CDR3 is TGTGCCAGCAGCCCGGGAGTTTCCTACAATGAGCAGTTCTTC. This sequence encodes CASSPGVSYNEQFF.

The J gene is TRBJ2-7, the V gene TRBV5-6; TRBD1 aligns across 9 bases. The CDR3 contains 16 residues. CDR1 and CDR2 (germline): SGHDT, YYEEEE. J was trimmed by 7 bases and V by 2 bases; bases with no gene match: 13. Here the CDR3 reads CASSFDLTGGLMEQYF. In nucleotides, the CDR3 is TGTGCCAGCAGCTTCGACCTTACAGGGGGCCTTATGGAGCAGTACTTC. Looking up the rest from reference TRBV5-6 and TRBJ2-7 gives the full variable domain: DAGVTQSPTHLIKTRGQQVTLRCSPKSGHDTVSWYQQALGQGPQFIFQYYEEEERQRGNFPDRFSGHQFPNYSSELNVNALLLGDSALYLCASSFDLTGGLMEQYFGPGTRLTVT.

This chain links TRBV6-1 with TRBJ1-5; D unclear. CDR1 MNHNS and CDR2 SASEGT come from the germline V gene. The CDR3 covers 13 residues. V shed 1 base and J shed 5 bases, with 6 bases lying between them. CDR3 region: CASSEVSYQPQHF. The DNA for the CDR3 is TGTGCCAGCAGTGAAGTTTCGTATCAGCCCCAGCATTTT.

This clone was observed a single time. CDR3 amino acids: CASSSGGENTEAFF. Written as DNA, the CDR3 is TGTGCCAGCAGCTCAGGGGGCGAGAACACTGAAGCTTTCTTT. The V gene is TRBV7-2, the J gene TRBJ1-1, with TRBD1 identical over 8 bases. Germline trimming cut 4 bases from V and 1 base from J; bases unmatched to any gene: 2. Germline assignment: CDR1 SGHTA and CDR2 FQGNSA. The CDR3 sequence is 14 residues long.

The V call is TRBV2, the J call TRBJ2-3; a weak D match, TRBD2 (6 bases). The CDR3 totals 16 residues. V was pared by 4 bases and J by 2 bases, with 16 bases between. In germline, CDR1 is SNHLY, CDR2 FYNNEI. DNA of the CDR3: TGTGCCAGCAGTGCTTACTTAGCGGAGACCACAGATACGCAGTATTTT. It specifies CASSAYLAETTDTQYF. The whole variable domain, filled in from reference TRBV2 and TRBJ2-3, reads EPEVTQTPSHQVTQMGQEVILRCVPISNHLYFYWYRQILGQKVEFLVSFYNNEISEKSEIFDDQFSVERPDGSNFTLKIRSTKLEDSAMYFCASSAYLAETTDTQYFGPGTRLTVL.

V usage is TRBV5-1 and J usage is TRBJ1-2; D gene uncertain. The CDR3 loop spans 14 amino acids. V was clipped by 4 bases and J by 6 bases, with 16 bases between them. Germline CDR1 SGHRS, CDR2 YFSETQ. CDR3 in amino acids: CASSPGSGWDGYTF. CDR3 nucleotides: TGCGCCAGCAGCCCAGGCTCCGGATGGGATGGCTACACCTTC.

The chain links TRBV28 to TRBJ2-7; 15 bases are a match to TRBD2. The junction had 6 bases not matched to a gene; V was cut back by 6 bases and J by 6 bases. This CDR3 spans 15 amino acids. The germline CDR1 and CDR2 sequences are MDHEN and SYDVKM. CDR3 DNA: TGTGCCAGCAGCCTTGGACTAGCGGGGGGGGCCGAGCAGTACTTC. Translated, it gives CASSLGLAGGAEQYF. The variable domain in full, with the rest retrieved from reference TRBV28 and TRBJ2-7, is DVKVTQSSRYLVKRTGEKVFLECVQDMDHENMFWYRQDPGLGLRLIYFSYDVKMKEKGDIPEGYSVSREKKERFSLILESASTNQTSMYLCASSLGLAGGAEQYFGPGTRLTVT.

This clone was seen a single time. CDR3 DNA: TGTGCCAGCAGTGACGGAGAACAGCCCCAGCATTTT. It codes for CASSDGEQPQHF. V is TRBV2 and J is TRBJ1-5; D uncertain. Germline V gene lookup returns CDR1 SNHLY and CDR2 FYNNEI. The length of the CDR3 is 12 residues. V was shortened by 3 bases and J by 7 bases, with 7 bases between the two germline ends. Using reference TRBV2 and TRBJ1-5 for the parts outside the CDR3, the full variable domain is EPEVTQTPSHQVTQMGQEVILRCVPISNHLYFYWYRQILGQKVEFLVSFYNNEISEKSEIFDDQFSVERPDGSNFTLKIRSTKLEDSAMYFCASSDGEQPQHFGDGTRLSIL.

Written as DNA, the CDR3 is TGCGCCAGCAGCTTGGGACAGGCACTTAACTATGGCTACACCTTC. This sequence encodes CASSLGQALNYGYTF. The chain recombines TRBV10-2 with TRBJ1-2, with 8 bases aligning to TRBD1. Germline V gene sequence: CDR1 WSHSY, CDR2 SAAADI. The CDR3 extends over 15 amino acids. After removal of 6 bases from V and 1 base from J, the junction contained 7 bases not matched to a gene.

The genes are TRBV5-1 and TRBJ2-3, with 13 bases matching TRBD2. The junction had 2 bases not matched to a gene; V was cut back by 0 bases and J by 4 bases. Germline V lookup: CDR1 SGHRS, CDR2 YFSETQ. The CDR3 runs to 16 residues. CDR3 bases: TGCGCCAGCAGCTTGGCACTAGCGGGAGGGCCAGATACGCAGTATTTT. As protein: CASSLALAGGPDTQYF.

This clone was counted once. CDR3 in amino acids: CAARGGRSLDTGELFF. The CDR3 DNA sequence: TGTGCCGCGAGGGGCGGGAGAAGTTTGGACACCGGGGAGCTGTTTTTT. The rearrangement links TRBV19 to TRBJ2-2; 7 nucleotides line up with TRBD2. CDR3 length equals 16 residues. Germline V gives CDR1 LNHDA, CDR2 SQIVND (reference sequence). Losses at the gene ends were 11 bases for V and 3 bases for J; bases not matched to a gene: 15.